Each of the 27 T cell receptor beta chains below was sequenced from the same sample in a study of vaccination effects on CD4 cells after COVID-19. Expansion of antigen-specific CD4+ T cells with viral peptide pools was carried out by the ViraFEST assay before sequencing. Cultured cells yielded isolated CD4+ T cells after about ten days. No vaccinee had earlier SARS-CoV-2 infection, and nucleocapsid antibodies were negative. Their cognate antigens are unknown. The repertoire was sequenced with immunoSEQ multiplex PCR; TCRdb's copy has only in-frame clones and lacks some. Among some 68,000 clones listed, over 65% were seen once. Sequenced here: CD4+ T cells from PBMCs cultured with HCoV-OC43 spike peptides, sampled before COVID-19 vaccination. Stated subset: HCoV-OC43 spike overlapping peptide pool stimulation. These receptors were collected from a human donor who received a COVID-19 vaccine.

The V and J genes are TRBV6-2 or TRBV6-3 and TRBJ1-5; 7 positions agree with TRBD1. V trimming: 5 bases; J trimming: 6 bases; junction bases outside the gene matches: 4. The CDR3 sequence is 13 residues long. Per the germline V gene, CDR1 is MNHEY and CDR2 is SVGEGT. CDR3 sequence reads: CASSRGTVQPQHF. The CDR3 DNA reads TGTGCCAGCAGTAGGGGGACAGTTCAGCCCCAGCATTTT.

The DNA of the CDR3 is TGTGCCAGCAGTCGTACCCCCCTGGCTAGTGGGGCCAACGTCCTGACTTTC. It encodes CASSRTPLASGANVLTF. The chain is built from TRBV7-3 and TRBJ2-6; D remains ambiguous. The CDR3 totals 17 residues. V dropped 6 bases and J dropped 3 bases, with 18 bases sitting between them. CDR1 SGHTA and CDR2 FQGTGA come from the germline V gene.

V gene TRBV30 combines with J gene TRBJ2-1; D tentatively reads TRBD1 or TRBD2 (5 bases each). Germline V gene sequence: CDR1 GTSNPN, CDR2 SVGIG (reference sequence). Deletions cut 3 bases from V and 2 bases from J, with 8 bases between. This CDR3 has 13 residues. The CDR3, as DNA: TGTGCCTGGAGGGGGACGGCCTACAATGAGCAGTTCTTC. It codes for CAWRGTAYNEQFF.

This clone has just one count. DNA of the CDR3: TGTGCCAGCAGAGAAATAGAAAACATTCAGTACTTC. Translating it yields CASREIENIQYF. V usage is TRBV2 and J usage is TRBJ2-4; D remains unclear. CDR1 is SNHLY, CDR2 FYNNEI, per germline. V lost 6 bases and J 5 bases, leaving 8 bases between the germline ends. CDR3 length: 12 residues.

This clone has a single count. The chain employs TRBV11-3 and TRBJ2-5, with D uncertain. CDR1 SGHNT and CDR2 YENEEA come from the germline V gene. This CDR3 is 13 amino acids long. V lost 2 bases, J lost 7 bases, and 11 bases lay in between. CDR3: CASSLRPGSTQYF. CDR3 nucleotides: TGTGCCAGCAGCTTACGGCCCGGGTCGACCCAGTACTTC.

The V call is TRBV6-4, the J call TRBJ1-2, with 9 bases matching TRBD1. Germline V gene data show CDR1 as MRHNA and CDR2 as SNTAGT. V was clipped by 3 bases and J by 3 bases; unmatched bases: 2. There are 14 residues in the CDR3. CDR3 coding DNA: TGTGCCAGCAGTGAGACAGGGGGTGACTATGGCTACACCTTC. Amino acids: CASSETGGDYGYTF.

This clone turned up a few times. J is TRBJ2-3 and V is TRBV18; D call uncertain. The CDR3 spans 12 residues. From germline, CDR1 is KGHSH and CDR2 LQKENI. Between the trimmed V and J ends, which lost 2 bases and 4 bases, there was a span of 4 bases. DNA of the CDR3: TGTGCCAGCTCACCAGAGGCAGATACGCAGTATTTT. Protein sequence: CASSPEADTQYF.

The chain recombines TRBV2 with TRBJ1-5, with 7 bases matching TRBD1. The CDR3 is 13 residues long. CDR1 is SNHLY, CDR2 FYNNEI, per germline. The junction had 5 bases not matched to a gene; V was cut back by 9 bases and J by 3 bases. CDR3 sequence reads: CASKGQPNQPQHF. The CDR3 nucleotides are TGTGCCAGTAAGGGACAGCCCAATCAGCCCCAGCATTTT.

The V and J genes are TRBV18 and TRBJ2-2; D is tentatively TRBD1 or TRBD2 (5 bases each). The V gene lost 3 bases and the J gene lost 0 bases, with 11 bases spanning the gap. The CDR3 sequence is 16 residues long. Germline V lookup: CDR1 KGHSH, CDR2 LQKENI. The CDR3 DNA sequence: TGTGCCAGCTCACCCTCCGGGACGGCGAACACCGGGGAGCTGTTTTTT. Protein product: CASSPSGTANTGELFF.

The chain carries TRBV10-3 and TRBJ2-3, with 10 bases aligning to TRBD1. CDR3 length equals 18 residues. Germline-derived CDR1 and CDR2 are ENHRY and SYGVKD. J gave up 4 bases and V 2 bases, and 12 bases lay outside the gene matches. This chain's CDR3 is CAISETIRQGARADTQYF. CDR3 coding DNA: TGTGCCATCAGTGAGACGATCCGACAGGGGGCAAGGGCAGATACGCAGTATTTT.

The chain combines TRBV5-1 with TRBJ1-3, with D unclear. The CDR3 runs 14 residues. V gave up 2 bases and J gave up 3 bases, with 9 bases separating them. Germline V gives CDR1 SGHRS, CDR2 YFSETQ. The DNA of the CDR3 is TGCGCCAGCAGCTTCGGAGAAATTGGAAACACCATATATTTT. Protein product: CASSFGEIGNTIYF.

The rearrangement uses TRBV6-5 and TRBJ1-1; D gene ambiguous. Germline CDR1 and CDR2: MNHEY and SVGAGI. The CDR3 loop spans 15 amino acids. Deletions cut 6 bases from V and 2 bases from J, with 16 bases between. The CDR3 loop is CASRKNRGQNTEAFF. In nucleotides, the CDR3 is TGTGCCAGCAGAAAGAACAGAGGCCAAAACACTGAAGCTTTCTTT.

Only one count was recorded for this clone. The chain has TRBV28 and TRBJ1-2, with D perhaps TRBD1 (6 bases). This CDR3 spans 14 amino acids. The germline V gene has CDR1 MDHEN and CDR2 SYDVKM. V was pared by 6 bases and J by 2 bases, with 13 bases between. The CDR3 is CASSSRGKNYGYTF. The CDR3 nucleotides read TGTGCCAGCAGCTCTAGGGGGAAGAACTATGGCTACACCTTC.

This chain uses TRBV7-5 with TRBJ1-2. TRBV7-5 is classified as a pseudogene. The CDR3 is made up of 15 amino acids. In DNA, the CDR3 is TGTGCCAGAAGCCCCACGGGACTCGGACAAGATGGCTACACCTTC. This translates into CARSPTGLGQDGYTF.

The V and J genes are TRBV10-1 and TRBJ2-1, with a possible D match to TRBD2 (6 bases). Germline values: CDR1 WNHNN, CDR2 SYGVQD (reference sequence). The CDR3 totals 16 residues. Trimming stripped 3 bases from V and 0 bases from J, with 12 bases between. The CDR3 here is CASSEYIGSSYNEQFF. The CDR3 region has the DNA TGCGCCAGCAGTGAATATATCGGGAGCTCCTACAATGAGCAGTTCTTC.

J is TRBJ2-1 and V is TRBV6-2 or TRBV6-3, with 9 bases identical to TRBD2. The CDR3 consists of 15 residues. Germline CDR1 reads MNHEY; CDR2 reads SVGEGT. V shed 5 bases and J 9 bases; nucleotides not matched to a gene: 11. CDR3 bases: TGTGCCAGCAGTCTCGCGGGGGGGCGGCCGATTGAGCAGTTCTTC. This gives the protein CASSLAGGRPIEQFF.

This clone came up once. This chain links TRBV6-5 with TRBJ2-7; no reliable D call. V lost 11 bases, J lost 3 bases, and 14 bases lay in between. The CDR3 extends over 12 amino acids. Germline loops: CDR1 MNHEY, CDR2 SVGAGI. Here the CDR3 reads CAGPTVIYEQYV. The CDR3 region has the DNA TGTGCCGGACCGACGGTAATCTACGAGCAGTACGTC.

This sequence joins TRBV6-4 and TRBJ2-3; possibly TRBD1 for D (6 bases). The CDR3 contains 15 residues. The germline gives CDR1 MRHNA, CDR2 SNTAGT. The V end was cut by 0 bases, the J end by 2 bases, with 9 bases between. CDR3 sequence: CASSDSGADTDTQYF. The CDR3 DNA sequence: TGTGCCAGCAGTGACTCGGGGGCCGACACAGATACGCAGTATTTT.

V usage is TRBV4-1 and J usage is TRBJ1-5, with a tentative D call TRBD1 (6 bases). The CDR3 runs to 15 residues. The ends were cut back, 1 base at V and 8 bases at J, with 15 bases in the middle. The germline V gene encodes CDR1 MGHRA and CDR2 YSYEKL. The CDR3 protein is CASSQAIQGVKPQHF. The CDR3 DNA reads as TGCGCCAGCAGCCAAGCTATACAGGGTGTGAAGCCCCAGCATTTT.

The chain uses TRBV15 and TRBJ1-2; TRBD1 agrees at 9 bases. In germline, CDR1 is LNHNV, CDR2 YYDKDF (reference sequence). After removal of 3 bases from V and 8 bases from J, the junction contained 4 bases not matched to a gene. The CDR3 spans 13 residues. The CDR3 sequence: CATSRDRGYGYTF. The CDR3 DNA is TGTGCCACCAGCAGGGACAGGGGTTACGGCTACACCTTC.

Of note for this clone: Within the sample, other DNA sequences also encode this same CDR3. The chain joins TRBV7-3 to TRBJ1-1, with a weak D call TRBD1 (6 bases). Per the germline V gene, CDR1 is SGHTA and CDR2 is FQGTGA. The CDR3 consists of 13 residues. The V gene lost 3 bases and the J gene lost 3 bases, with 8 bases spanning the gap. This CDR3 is CASSLTGDTEAFF. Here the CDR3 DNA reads TGTGCCAGCAGCTTGACAGGAGACACTGAAGCTTTCTTT. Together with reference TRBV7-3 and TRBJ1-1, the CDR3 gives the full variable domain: GAGVSQTPSNKVTEKGKYVELRCDPISGHTALYWYRQSLGQGPEFLIYFQGTGAADDSGLPNDRFFAVRPEGSVSTLKIQRTERGDSAVYLCASSLTGDTEAFFGQGTRLTVV.

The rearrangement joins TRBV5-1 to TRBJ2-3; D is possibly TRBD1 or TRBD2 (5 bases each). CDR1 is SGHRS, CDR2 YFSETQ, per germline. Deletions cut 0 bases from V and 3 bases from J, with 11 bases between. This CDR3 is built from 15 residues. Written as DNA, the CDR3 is TGCGCCAGCAGCTTGGTGGACGGGGCAACAGATACGCAGTATTTT. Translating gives CASSLVDGATDTQYF.

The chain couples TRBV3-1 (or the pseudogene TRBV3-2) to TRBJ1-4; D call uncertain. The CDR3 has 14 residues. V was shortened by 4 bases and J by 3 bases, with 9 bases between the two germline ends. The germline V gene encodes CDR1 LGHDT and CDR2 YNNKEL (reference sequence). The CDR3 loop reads CASSRGIANEKLFF. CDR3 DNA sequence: TGTGCCAGCAGCCGTGGGATCGCTAATGAAAAACTGTTTTTT.

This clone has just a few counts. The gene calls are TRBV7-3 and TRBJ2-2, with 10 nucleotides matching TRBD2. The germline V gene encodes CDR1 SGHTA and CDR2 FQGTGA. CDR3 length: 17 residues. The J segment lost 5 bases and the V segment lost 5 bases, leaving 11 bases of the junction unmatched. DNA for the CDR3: TGTGCCAGCAGCCTCGACGGTAGTAGCGGGGGGACCGGGGAGCTGTTTTTT. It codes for CASSLDGSSGGTGELFF.

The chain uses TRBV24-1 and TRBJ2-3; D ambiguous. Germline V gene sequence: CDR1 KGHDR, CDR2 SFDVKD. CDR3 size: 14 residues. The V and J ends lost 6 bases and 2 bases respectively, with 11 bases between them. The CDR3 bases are TGTGCCACCAGTCCGCGTTTTGACACAGATACGCAGTATTTT. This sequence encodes CATSPRFDTDTQYF.

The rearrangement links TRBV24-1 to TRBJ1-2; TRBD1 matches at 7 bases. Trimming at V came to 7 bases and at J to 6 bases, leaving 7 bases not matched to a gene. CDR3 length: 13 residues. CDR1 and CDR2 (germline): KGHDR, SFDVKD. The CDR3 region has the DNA TGTGCCACCAGAGGGACAGAGCGAGATGGCTACACCTTC. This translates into CATRGTERDGYTF.

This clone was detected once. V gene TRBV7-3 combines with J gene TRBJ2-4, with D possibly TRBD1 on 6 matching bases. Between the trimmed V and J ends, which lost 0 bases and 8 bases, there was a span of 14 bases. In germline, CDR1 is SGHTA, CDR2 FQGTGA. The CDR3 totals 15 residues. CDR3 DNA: TGTGCCAGCAGCTTAACCCTCGGGGCAGGGGACATTCAGTACTTC. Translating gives CASSLTLGAGDIQYF.